Reported below is one T cell receptor (beta chain). This clone's antigen is unknown. No base-level quality is on record; no much larger clone is a single base apart. This sample was included in a study of T cell responses to AZD1222 COVID-19 vaccine (TCRdb year 2021). Regarding the research as a whole: TCR sequencing covered some 240 trial participants: 200 to 210 given two doses of AZD1222 and approximately 26 given two doses of MenACWY control vaccine. Trial participants were enrolled by age into 18-55, 56-69 and 70-plus year subgroups, with roughly 160, 29 and 62 TCR-sequenced participants respectively.

The CDR3 regions of human TCRbeta chains were analyzed by immunosequencing. The authors' analysis ran thus. Repertoire TCRs were checked for matches against a reference library of SARS-CoV-2-specific TCRs that had been generated using the MIRA antigen-specificity platform. Breadth was defined as the fraction of unique TCRs that were SARS-CoV-2-associated, and depth was defined as the fraction of total T cells that were SARS-CoV-2-associated. Using the MIRA data, each spike-specific TCR was mapped to the spike region that the TCR reacts to and placed in a CD4 or CD8 class. Log10-transformed breadth and depth values were compared by one-way ANOVA with Sidak's multiple comparisons tests. The source is immuneACCESS, and TCRdb retained only in-frame sequences with V and J called. Part of the clones is not carried over; for the studies checked, unresolved V genes explain less than half of this, and the remainder is unexplained. From that table come the V and J calls and clone size; the DNA was used to work out D and trimming. The sample table shows about 84,000 clones, and 80% to 90% are seen once. The ten largest clones capture more than 9% of the sample.

V is pared back by 7 bases and J by 8 bases, with 12 bases lying between the germline termini. According to the germline V gene, CDR1 reads MNHEY and CDR2 reads SVGAGI. Including the terminal cysteine and phenylalanine, the CDR3 comprises 13 residues. The read is trimmed to its CDR3 DNA, 39 bases read in frame from base 1. Overall results and qualifications from the work: Because no day 14 peak-response samples were available, repertoires were characterized only after the peak T cell response. The whole spike protein was spanned by vaccine-associated CD4 TCRs, and dominant responses were seen in regions 160-218 and 743-854. Most participants were white British and females outnumbered males, and the authors suggested that clonal diversity may have been underestimated. A significant rise in spike-specific TCR breadth and depth was observed after two AZD1222 doses relative to day 0 and relative to MenACWY recipients. In the small 56-69-year group, the increase in depth fell short of significance, most likely because of low power. Conclusions about previously exposed vaccinees were limited because only a handful of AZD1222 recipients were SARS-CoV-2 seropositive at baseline. Reportedly, close to half of the unique spike-specific TCRs recognized epitopes lying outside the regions that are mutated in the B.1.351 and B.1.1.7 variants.

Per the publication, the time point label means: about 28 days (+/-7) after the second vaccine dose. AZD1222 recipients given second doses at about 4 weeks or at about 12 weeks were pooled, since spike-specific TCR depth and breadth were not found to differ between the two schedules. Vaccinee samples were obtained from the UK trials COV001 and COV002, which included a single-blind randomized controlled phase 2/3 trial of AZD1222 (ChAdOx1 nCoV-19) in healthy adults. Trial participant PBMC samples were collected at day 0 and day 28 after the second dose for TCRbeta chain sequencing. The chain was built from TRBV6-5 and TRBJ1-6, with no confidently assigned D gene. The sample consisted of peripheral blood, taken 28 days after the second AZD1222 dose. The receptor was derived from an adult who received the AZD1222 COVID-19 vaccine. The nucleotide sequence is given as TGTGCCAGCACCCAAAGTCGGGATTCACCCCTCCACTTT. It translates to CASTQSRDSPLHF.